These 11 T cell receptor beta chains were sequenced from one sample in a study of radiotherapy plus CTLA-4 blockade in lung cancer. Clones were read by immunoSEQ multiplex PCR, and TCRdb kept only the in-frame ones, dropping some. Of approximately 80,000 clones listed, under 75% are singletons. Specimen: peripheral blood, collected from a patient treated with radiotherapy plus ipilimumab. These receptors came from a human donor with non-small cell lung cancer whose response to radiotherapy plus ipilimumab could not be evaluated.

Many counts were recorded for this clone. This rearrangement joins TRBV5-4 to TRBJ1-1; perhaps TRBD1 as D (6 bases). CDR1 SGHNT and CDR2 YYREEE come from the germline V gene (reference sequence). The CDR3 extends over 13 amino acids. V lost 4 bases, J lost 4 bases, and 11 bases lay in between. CDR3 sequence reads: CASSLDRPTEAFF. The CDR3 DNA sequence: TGTGCCAGCAGCCTAGACAGGCCCACTGAAGCTTTCTTT.

On this clone itself: The same CDR3 is also encoded by other DNA sequences in this sample. The chain couples TRBV5-1 to TRBJ1-1; 9 bases are shared with TRBD1. The V segment lost 3 bases and the J segment 6 bases; nucleotides outside the gene matches: 3. Germline V CDR1 and CDR2: SGHRS, YFSETQ. The length of the CDR3 is 13 residues. The CDR3 loop is CASSSRQGAEAFF. The CDR3 bases are TGCGCCAGCAGCTCCCGACAGGGGGCTGAAGCTTTCTTT.

The V gene is TRBV7-2, the J gene TRBJ2-5, with D perhaps matching TRBD2 (6 bases). Trimming took off 5 bases at V and 1 base at J, with 17 bases between the two ends. Germline lookup yields CDR1 SGHTA and CDR2 FQGNSA. This CDR3 has 16 residues. DNA for the CDR3: TGTGCCAGCAGCCCCGTCGTGGGGAGGTCCCAAGAGACCCAGTACTTC. Protein: CASSPVVGRSQETQYF.

The J gene is TRBJ2-7, the V gene TRBV27; 7 nucleotides agree with TRBD1. CDR3 length: 13 residues. CDR1 and CDR2 (germline): MNHEY, SMNVEV (reference sequence). V lost 5 bases and J lost 5; bases outside the gene matches: 6. CDR3 sequence: CASSPRQGHEQYF. The CDR3 coding sequence is TGTGCCAGCAGTCCTAGACAGGGACACGAGCAGTACTTC.

The V gene is TRBV6-6, the J gene TRBJ2-7, with a possible D match to TRBD2 (6 bases). Germline lookup yields CDR1 MNHNY and CDR2 SVGAGI (reference sequence). The CDR3 has 15 residues. Trimming pared 2 bases from V and 0 bases from J, leaving 11 bases between. The CDR3 DNA reads TGTGCCAGCAGTTACGTGGGACTGAGCTCCTACGAGCAGTACTTC. Its translation: CASSYVGLSSYEQYF.

The chain combines TRBV28 with TRBJ1-5; no clear D gene. Germline-derived CDR1 and CDR2 are MDHEN and SYDVKM. V shed 7 bases and J shed 4 bases, with 8 bases lying between them. This CDR3 contains 12 residues. In DNA form, the CDR3 reads TGTGCCAGCACCTTCCAGAATCAGCCCCAGCATTTT. Translation gives CASTFQNQPQHF. The full variable domain, its missing parts supplied by reference TRBV28 and TRBJ1-5, is DVKVTQSSRYLVKRTGEKVFLECVQDMDHENMFWYRQDPGLGLRLIYFSYDVKMKEKGDIPEGYSVSREKKERFSLILESASTNQTSMYLCASTFQNQPQHFGDGTRLSIL.

The V gene is TRBV7-6, the J gene TRBJ2-3, with D tentatively TRBD1 (7 bases). Germline CDR1 SGHVS, CDR2 FNYEAQ. The V and J ends lost 7 bases and 3 bases respectively, with 29 bases between them. The CDR3 runs 19 residues. The CDR3 DNA follows: TGTGCCAGCACCCATGAGGGCGGGGACCTTCCAGGGGGTACAGATACGCAGTATTTT. It specifies CASTHEGGDLPGGTDTQYF.

V usage is TRBV7-9 and J usage is TRBJ1-1, with D tentatively TRBD1 (5 bases). This CDR3 comprises 12 residues. V lost 4 bases and J lost 11, with 14 bases in between. CDR1 and CDR2 (germline): SEHNR, FQNEAQ (reference sequence). The CDR3 DNA sequence: TGTGCCAGCAGCTCGGGGGATAAGGTGGCTTTCTTT. Amino acid sequence: CASSSGDKVAFF.

The CDR3 DNA sequence: TGTGCCAGCAGTGAGGAATGGACAGTTGAGGCCAGAAATGAAAAACTGTTTTTT. Its protein is CASSEEWTVEARNEKLFF. The chain employs TRBV25-1 and TRBJ1-4; D is possibly TRBD1 (6 bases). The CDR3 consists of 18 residues. Germline V lookup: CDR1 MGHDK, CDR2 SYGVNS. Trimming stripped 3 bases from V and 5 bases from J, with 22 bases between.

The CDR3 spells CASSERLAGYNEQFF. CDR3 in DNA: TGTGCCAGCAGTGAACGGCTAGCCGGCTACAATGAGCAGTTCTTC. The chain recombines TRBV2 with TRBJ2-1; D is possibly TRBD2 (5 bases). The CDR3 has 15 residues. Deletions cut 2 bases from V and 3 bases from J, with 11 bases between. Germline-derived CDR1 and CDR2 are SNHLY and FYNNEI.

The chain joins TRBV2 to TRBJ1-2; weak D call: TRBD1 (5 bases). The germline V and J ends were trimmed by 4 bases and 5 bases, with 20 bases remaining between them. This CDR3 region has 16 residues. The germline V gene encodes CDR1 SNHLY and CDR2 FYNNEI. The CDR3 DNA follows: TGTGCCAGCAGTGTGATGTGGGCCGGGGGTCGGTATGGCTACACCTTC. Protein sequence: CASSVMWAGGRYGYTF.